The entry below describes one TCR beta chain. Its target is unknown. These data come from a study of vaccination and CD4 T cells after COVID-19. Study details: Six males and four females constituted the convalescent cohort, two of whom were Hispanic. Investigators stimulated cells with overlapping spike peptides drawn from SARS-CoV-2, HCoV-NL63, HCoV-OC43 and HCoV-229E. Study results and caveats: From roughly 21 to 40, the median of SARS-CoV-2-reactive clonotypes rose without reaching significance.

V dropped 6 bases and J dropped 4 bases, with 15 bases sitting between them. CDR1 DFQATT and CDR2 SNEGSKA come from the germline V gene (reference sequence). The CDR3 extends over 14 amino acids. Indicated treatment: approximately 9-day PBMC culture with coronavirus spike peptide pools or control peptides (ViraFEST assay). ViraFEST used peptide pools to expand antigen-specific T cells before TCR sequencing. Oncomine TCR Beta short-read sequencing was applied to DNA from cultured CD4+ T cells. From the PCR reads, TCRdb called clonotypes with MiXCR, one entry per CDR3 protein. Of 15,000 to 20,000 distinct CDR3 sequences detected, 49% appear once; the ten largest clones hold about 4%.

This clonotype originated in a human donor who had recovered from COVID-19. The chain joins TRBV20-1 to TRBJ2-2; D assignment may be TRBD1 or TRBD2 (6 bases each). The material sequenced was CD4+ T cells from blood, cultured in vitro. CDR3 region: CSALRGGTTGELFF. CDR3 DNA: TGCAGTGCCCTCAGGGGCGGGACCACCGGGGAGCTGTTTTTT.